Following are 21 T cell receptor beta chains from one sample sequenced in a study of cytomegalovirus exposure and HLA in healthy donors. The PCR employed 60 Vbeta primers together with 13 Jbeta primers. The method was immunoSEQ multiplex PCR; TCRdb's version includes in-frame clones alone and lacks a portion of them. The sample carries just over 200,000 clones, approximately 70% recorded once. The sample taken for sequencing was PBMCs. These receptors all come from a man aged 35-49 years in good health and CMV-seropositive.

The chain couples TRBV7-9 to TRBJ1-6; D perhaps matches TRBD1 (5 bases). The germline V and J ends were trimmed by 2 bases and 10 bases, with 12 bases remaining between them. Germline assignment: CDR1 SEHNR and CDR2 FQNEAQ (reference sequence). The CDR3 has 14 amino acids. CDR3 amino acids: CASSLPGEVSPLHF. The CDR3 nucleotides read TGTGCCAGCAGCTTACCGGGGGAGGTGTCACCCCTCCACTTT.

The chain uses TRBV18 and TRBJ2-3, with 12 nucleotides matching TRBD1. V shed 0 bases, J shed 5 bases, and the junction held 3 bases outside the gene matches. CDR1 is KGHSH and CDR2 is LQKENI in the germline V gene. The CDR3 runs 16 residues. The CDR3 is CASSPPGQGAGDTQYF. CDR3 DNA: TGTGCCAGCTCACCACCGGGACAGGGGGCTGGAGATACGCAGTATTTT.

The J gene is TRBJ2-3, the V gene TRBV19, with 8 bases identical to TRBD2. Trimming took 4 bases from V and 1 from J; bases not matched to a gene: 10. The germline gives CDR1 LNHDA, CDR2 SQIVND (reference sequence). The length of the CDR3 is 17 residues. CDR3 amino acids: CASSTPRGRGGTDTQYF. CDR3 coding DNA: TGTGCCAGTAGTACCCCGAGAGGGCGGGGGGGCACAGATACGCAGTATTTT. Full variable domain (rest looked up from reference TRBV19 and TRBJ2-3): DGGITQSPKYLFRKEGQNVTLSCEQNLNHDAMYWYRQDPGQGLRLIYYSQIVNDFQKGDIAEGYSVSREKKESFPLTVTSAQKNPTAFYLCASSTPRGRGGTDTQYFGPGTRLTVL.

The chain is built from TRBV5-4 and TRBJ2-7, with TRBD1 matching over 9 bases. The germline CDR1 and CDR2 sequences are SGHNT and YYREEE (reference sequence). This CDR3 has 15 amino acids. V gave up 4 bases and J gave up 3 bases; unmatched junction bases: 8. The CDR3 protein is CASSGPGQGLYEQYF. CDR3 nucleotides: TGTGCCAGCAGCGGTCCGGGACAGGGCCTCTACGAGCAGTACTTC.

V gene TRBV7-2 combines with J gene TRBJ1-1, with 7 bases identical to TRBD1. There are 14 residues in the CDR3. The V gene's germline CDR1 is SGHTA and CDR2 FQGNSA. V trimming: 6 bases; J trimming: 4 bases; junction bases outside the gene matches: 8. The CDR3 spells CASRIRQGLTEAFF. The CDR3 nucleotides are TGTGCCAGCAGGATCAGACAGGGACTCACTGAAGCTTTCTTT.

The rearrangement uses TRBV5-6 and TRBJ1-2; D is perhaps TRBD1 (6 bases). V was pared by 0 bases and J by 2 bases, with 11 bases between. The germline CDR1 and CDR2 sequences are SGHDT and YYEEEE. The CDR3 loop spans 15 amino acids. CDR3 nucleotides: TGTGCCAGCAGCTTGGACCCAGGGGTCAACTATGGCTACACCTTC. Protein product: CASSLDPGVNYGYTF. Complete variable domain (other parts from reference TRBV5-6 and TRBJ1-2): DAGVTQSPTHLIKTRGQQVTLRCSPKSGHDTVSWYQQALGQGPQFIFQYYEEEERQRGNFPDRFSGHQFPNYSSELNVNALLLGDSALYLCASSLDPGVNYGYTFGSGTRLTVV.

CDR3 nucleotide sequence: TGTGCCAGCAGTAGGCGGGGGGAAAGCACAGATACGCAGTATTTT. This encodes CASSRRGESTDTQYF. The chain couples TRBV9 to TRBJ2-3, with 8 bases lining up with TRBD2. The J segment lost 0 bases and the V segment lost 5 bases, leaving 5 bases of the junction unmatched. There are 15 residues in the CDR3. CDR1 is SGDLS and CDR2 is YYNGEE in the germline V gene.

The rearrangement uses TRBV18 and TRBJ1-1, with D unresolved. V lost 0 bases, J lost 0 bases, and 8 bases lay in between. The CDR3 consists of 15 residues. Germline V gene lookup returns CDR1 KGHSH and CDR2 LQKENI. The CDR3 protein is CASSPPEVMNTEAFF. The CDR3 bases are TGTGCCAGCTCACCACCGGAGGTTATGAACACTGAAGCTTTCTTT.

This clone was found a few times. The chain has TRBV5-5 and TRBJ2-3, with 8 positions matching TRBD1. V dropped 0 bases and J dropped 6; count of bases not matched to a gene: 3. The CDR3 sequence is 14 residues long. Germline lookup yields CDR1 SGHKS and CDR2 YYEKEE (reference sequence). The CDR3 spells CASSLAGGEDTQYF. CDR3 in DNA: TGTGCCAGCAGCTTGGCAGGGGGCGAGGATACGCAGTATTTT.

This clone was detected a few times. This chain joins TRBV2 and TRBJ2-3; 7 bases agree with TRBD2. The CDR3 extends over 13 amino acids. Germline V CDR1 and CDR2: SNHLY, FYNNEI. V shed 8 bases, J shed 3 bases, and the junction held 5 bases outside the gene matches. CDR3 coding DNA: TGTGCCAGCGGGGGAGGGGTGACAGATACGCAGTATTTT. This encodes CASGGGVTDTQYF.

The chain links TRBV27 to TRBJ1-4, with D perhaps TRBD1 (5 bases). This CDR3 is 16 amino acids long. Germline assignment: CDR1 MNHEY and CDR2 SMNVEV (reference sequence). V shed 2 bases and J shed 6 bases, with 16 bases lying between them. This chain's CDR3 is CASSLIRSGTDEKLFF. The CDR3 DNA follows: TGTGCCAGCAGTTTAATCCGGTCAGGGACTGATGAAAAACTGTTTTTT.

This clone was recorded only once. This sequence joins TRBV28 and TRBJ2-5, with no clear D. The tail of the sequence fits TRBJ2-7 better, so the J call may be wrong. This CDR3 is built from 15 residues. Germline CDR1 and CDR2: MDHEN and SYDVKM. CDR3 residues: CASSLLEQVDYEQYF. The CDR3 DNA reads TGTGCCAGCAGTTTACTAGAACAAGTCGACTACGAGCAGTACTTC.

The CDR3 spells CASSWDRGQTEAFF. CDR3 DNA: TGTGCCAGCAGTTGGGACAGGGGGCAAACTGAAGCTTTCTTT. The chain has TRBV5-6 and TRBJ1-1, with TRBD1 matching over 12 bases. After removal of 5 bases from V and 5 bases from J, the junction contained 4 bases not matched to a gene. Germline-derived CDR1 and CDR2 are SGHDT and YYEEEE. The CDR3 runs to 14 residues.

This chain joins TRBV6-6 and TRBJ1-1, with a weak D call TRBD1 (5 bases). Deletions cut 0 bases from V and 9 bases from J, with 14 bases between. Germline lookup yields CDR1 MNHNY and CDR2 SVGAGI (reference sequence). There are 14 residues in the CDR3. This CDR3 reads CASSYSIRSGKAFF. The CDR3 DNA sequence: TGTGCCAGCAGTTACTCGATCCGGTCAGGGAAAGCTTTCTTT.

The CDR3, as DNA: TGTGCCAGCAGCTTAGGAGTTATCGTGGGCCGCAATGAGCAGTTCTTC. Translation: CASSLGVIVGRNEQFF. V gene TRBV11-2 combines with J gene TRBJ2-1; D is undetermined. Trimming removed 1 base from V and 6 bases from J, with 16 bases in between. The CDR3 is 16 residues long. Germline assignment: CDR1 SGHAT and CDR2 FQNNGV.

The chain uses TRBV6-5 and TRBJ1-3; D remains unclear. V gave up 7 bases and J gave up 4 bases, with 14 bases separating them. Germline V gene lookup returns CDR1 MNHEY and CDR2 SVGAGI. The CDR3 totals 14 residues. DNA for the CDR3: TGTGCCAGCACCAGCGACTACTTGGGAAACACCATATATTTT. Protein: CASTSDYLGNTIYF.

V usage is TRBV7-2 and J usage is TRBJ1-3; tentative D call: TRBD1 (5 bases). Trimming removed 0 bases at V and 0 bases at J, with 6 bases between. CDR3 size: 15 residues. CDR1 SGHTA and CDR2 FQGNSA come from the germline V gene. The CDR3 nucleotides read TGTGCCAGCAGCTTAGCCGGACACTCTGGAAACACCATATATTTT. Protein: CASSLAGHSGNTIYF.

This clone is a singleton in its sample. This chain uses TRBV19 with TRBJ2-3; the D gene is possibly TRBD2 (6 bases). CDR1 and CDR2 (germline): LNHDA, SQIVND (reference sequence). This CDR3 region has 16 residues. V shed 3 bases and J shed 0 bases, with 13 bases lying between them. In DNA, the CDR3 is TGTGCCAGTAGTATGCGGTTGGAGGGAAGCACAGATACGCAGTATTTT. Protein: CASSMRLEGSTDTQYF. Using reference TRBV19 and TRBJ2-3 for the parts outside the CDR3, the full variable domain is DGGITQSPKYLFRKEGQNVTLSCEQNLNHDAMYWYRQDPGQGLRLIYYSQIVNDFQKGDIAEGYSVSREKKESFPLTVTSAQKNPTAFYLCASSMRLEGSTDTQYFGPGTRLTVL.

V gene TRBV9 combines with J gene TRBJ2-3; 11 bases are a match to TRBD1. J was trimmed by 4 bases and V by 0 bases; bases with no gene match: 1. CDR3 length: 15 amino acids. Germline V gene sequence: CDR1 SGDLS, CDR2 YYNGEE. CDR3 amino acids: CASSVGTGGADTQYF. The CDR3 coding sequence is TGTGCCAGCAGCGTAGGGACAGGGGGCGCAGATACGCAGTATTTT.

This chain links TRBV28 with TRBJ2-7; tentatively, D is TRBD2 (5 bases). CDR3 length equals 15 residues. Germline V gene sequence: CDR1 MDHEN, CDR2 SYDVKM. With 4 bases removed from V and 3 bases from J, the gap between germline ends came to 16 bases. CDR3 coding DNA: TGTGCCAGCAGTTCACCACGGACGGGGATCTACGAGCAGTACTTC. Protein product: CASSSPRTGIYEQYF.

The chain's CDR3 is CASSLTGSATGELFF. Written as DNA, the CDR3 is TGTGCCAGCAGCTTGACAGGGTCGGCCACCGGGGAGCTGTTTTTT. The rearrangement links TRBV5-5 to TRBJ2-2; maybe TRBD1 (6 bases). The CDR3 length is 15 residues. Germline V gene data show CDR1 as SGHKS and CDR2 as YYEKEE (reference sequence). V gave up 1 base and J gave up 4 bases, with 11 bases separating them. The full variable domain, completed using reference TRBV5-5 and TRBJ2-2, is DAGVTQSPTHLIKTRGQQVTLRCSPISGHKSVSWYQQVLGQGPQFIFQYYEKEERGRGNFPDRFSARQFPNYSSELNVNALLLGDSALYLCASSLTGSATGELFFGEGSRLTVL.